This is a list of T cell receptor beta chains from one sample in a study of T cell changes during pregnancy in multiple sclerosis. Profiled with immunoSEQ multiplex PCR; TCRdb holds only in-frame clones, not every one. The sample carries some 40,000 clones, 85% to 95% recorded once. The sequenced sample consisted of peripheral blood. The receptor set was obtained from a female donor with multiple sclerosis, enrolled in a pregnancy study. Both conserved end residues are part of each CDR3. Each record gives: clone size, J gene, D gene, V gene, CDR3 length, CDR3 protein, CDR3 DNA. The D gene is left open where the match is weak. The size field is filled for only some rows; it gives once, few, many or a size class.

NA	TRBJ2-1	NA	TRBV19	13	CASKGPDWGEQFF	TGTGCCAGTAAGGGACCGGATTGGGGTGAGCAGTTCTTC
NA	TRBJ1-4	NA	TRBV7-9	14	CASSLNWGQEKLFF	TGTGCCAGCAGCTTAAATTGGGGGCAGGAAAAACTGTTTTTT
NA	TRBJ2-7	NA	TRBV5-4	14	CASSPGLSSYEQYF	TGTGCCAGCAGCCCCGGACTAAGCTCCTACGAGCAGTACTTC
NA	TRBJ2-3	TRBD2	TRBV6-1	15	CASKGAGGAGDTQYF	TGTGCCAGCAAGGGTGCGGGAGGGGCAGGGGATACGCAGTATTTT
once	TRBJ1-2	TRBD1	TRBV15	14	CATSREAQGEGYTF	TGTGCCACCAGCAGAGAGGCACAGGGGGAAGGCTACACCTTC
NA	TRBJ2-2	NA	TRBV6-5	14	CASSYSVNTGELFF	TGTGCCAGCAGTTACTCGGTCAACACCGGGGAGCTGTTTTTT
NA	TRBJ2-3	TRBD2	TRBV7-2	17	CASSLIHLAGAADTQYF	TGTGCCAGCAGCTTGATTCACTTAGCGGGAGCCGCAGATACGCAGTATTTT
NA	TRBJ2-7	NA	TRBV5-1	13	CASAQAEYYEQYF	TGCGCCAGCGCACAAGCGGAGTACTACGAGCAGTACTTC
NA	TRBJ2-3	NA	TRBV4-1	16	CASSQDRRGRTDTQYF	TGCGCCAGCAGCCAAGATAGGAGGGGGCGCACAGATACGCAGTATTTT
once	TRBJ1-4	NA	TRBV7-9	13	CASSLDPGEKLFF	TGTGCCAGCAGCCTGGATCCGGGAGAAAAACTGTTTTTT
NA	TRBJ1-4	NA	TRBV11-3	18	CASSPSGGAPYTNEKLFF	TGTGCCAGCAGCCCCTCCGGGGGGGCCCCCTATACTAATGAAAAACTGTTTTTT
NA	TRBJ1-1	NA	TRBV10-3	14	CAISGTAPNTEAFF	TGTGCCATCAGTGGGACAGCTCCGAACACTGAAGCTTTCTTT
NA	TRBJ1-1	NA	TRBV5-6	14	CASSFVHLNTEAFF	TGTGCCAGCAGCTTCGTACACTTGAACACTGAAGCTTTCTTT
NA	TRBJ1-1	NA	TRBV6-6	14	CASSYSSGTPEAFF	TGTGCCAGCAGTTACTCGAGTGGGACACCGGAAGCTTTCTTT
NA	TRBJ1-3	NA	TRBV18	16	CASSPQDSGSGNTIYF	TGTGCCAGCTCACCACAGGACAGTGGCTCTGGAAACACCATATATTTT
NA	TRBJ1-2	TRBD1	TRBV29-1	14	CSVESGTANYGYTF	TGCAGCGTTGAAAGCGGGACAGCGAACTATGGCTACACCTTC
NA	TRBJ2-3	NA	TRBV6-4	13	CASSDDGPDTQYF	TGTGCCAGCAGTGATGACGGCCCAGATACGCAGTATTTT
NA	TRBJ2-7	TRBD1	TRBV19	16	CASSMGTAKSSYEQYF	TGTGCCAGTAGTATGGGGACAGCTAAAAGCTCCTACGAGCAGTACTTC
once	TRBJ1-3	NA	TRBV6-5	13	CASRGTGGNTIYF	TGTGCCAGCAGAGGAACAGGAGGAAACACCATATATTTT
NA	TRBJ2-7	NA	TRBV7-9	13	CASSPENGYEQYF	TGTGCCAGCAGCCCTGAAAATGGCTACGAGCAGTACTTC
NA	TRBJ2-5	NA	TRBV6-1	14	CASSEGQAAETQYF	TGTGCCAGCAGTGAGGGTCAGGCAGCAGAGACCCAGTACTTC
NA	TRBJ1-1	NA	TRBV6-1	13	CASSRGLNTEAFF	TGTGCCAGCAGTAGGGGTTTAAACACTGAAGCTTTCTTT
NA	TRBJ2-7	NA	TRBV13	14	CASSPGRYIYEQYF	TGTGCCAGCAGCCCAGGGAGGTATATCTACGAGCAGTACTTC
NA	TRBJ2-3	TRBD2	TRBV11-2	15	CASSLGSGSFDTQYF	TGTGCCAGCAGCTTAGGTAGCGGGAGTTTTGATACGCAGTATTTT
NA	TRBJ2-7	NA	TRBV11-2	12	CASSGGTQEQYF	TGTGCCAGCAGCGGGGGGACCCAGGAGCAGTACTTC
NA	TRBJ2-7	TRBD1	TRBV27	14	CASRQPGQIYEQYF	TGTGCCAGCAGGCAGCCGGGACAGATTTACGAGCAGTACTTC
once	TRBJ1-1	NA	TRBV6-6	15	CASSYRQMGDTEAFF	TGTGCCAGCAGTTACCGCCAGATGGGGGACACTGAAGCTTTCTTT
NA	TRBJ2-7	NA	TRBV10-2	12	CASRAEGYEQYF	TGCGCCAGCAGAGCGGAGGGCTACGAGCAGTACTTC
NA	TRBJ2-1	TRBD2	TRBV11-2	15	CASSPSREMGNEQFF	TGTGCCAGCAGTCCCTCGCGGGAGATGGGCAATGAGCAGTTCTTC
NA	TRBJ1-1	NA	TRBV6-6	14	CASSYSTAAPEAFF	TGTGCCAGCAGTTACTCGACTGCGGCCCCTGAGGCTTTCTTT
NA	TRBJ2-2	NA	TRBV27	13	CASTPTGPGELFF	TGTGCCAGCACCCCGACCGGGCCCGGGGAGCTGTTTTTT
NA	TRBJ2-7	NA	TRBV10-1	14	CASLKPGTGAEQYF	TGCGCCAGCCTCAAACCGGGTACCGGCGCCGAGCAGTACTTC
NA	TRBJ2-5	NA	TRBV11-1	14	CASSLIRGWETQYF	TGTGCCAGCAGCTTAATCCGGGGCTGGGAGACCCAGTACTTC
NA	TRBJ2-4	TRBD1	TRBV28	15	CASEGQGSTKNIQYF	TGTGCCAGCGAAGGACAGGGCTCCACCAAAAACATTCAGTACTTC
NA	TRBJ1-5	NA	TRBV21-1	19	CASNPTNPGRHFSNQPQHF	TGTGCCAGCAACCCAACAAATCCGGGACGGCATTTTAGCAATCAGCCCCAGCATTTT
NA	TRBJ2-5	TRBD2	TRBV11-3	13	CASSPRGGETQYF	TGTGCCAGCAGCCCGCGCGGGGGGGAGACCCAGTACTTC
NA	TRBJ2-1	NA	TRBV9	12	CASSPGLGEQFF	TGTGCCAGCAGTCCGGGACTCGGGGAGCAGTTCTTC
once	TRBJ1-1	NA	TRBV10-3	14	CAIRTTGGGTEAFF	TGTGCCATCAGGACGACGGGTGGAGGGACTGAAGCTTTCTTT
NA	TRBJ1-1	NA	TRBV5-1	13	CASSRAMNTEAFF	TGCGCCAGCAGCCGAGCTATGAACACTGAAGCTTTCTTT
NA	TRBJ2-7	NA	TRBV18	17	CASSPVILRAQTYEQYF	TGTGCCAGCTCCCCCGTTATCTTGCGAGCACAGACCTACGAGCAGTACTTC
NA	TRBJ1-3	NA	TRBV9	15	CASSSVGGGGNTIYF	TGTGCCAGCAGCTCCGTCGGGGGGGGCGGAAACACCATATATTTT
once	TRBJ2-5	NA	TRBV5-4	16	CASSLMFGNLRETQYF	TGTGCCAGCAGCTTGATGTTTGGGAACTTAAGAGAGACCCAGTACTTC
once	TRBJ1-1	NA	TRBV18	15	CASSPPKGQFTEAFF	TGTGCCAGCTCACCACCGAAGGGGCAATTTACTGAAGCTTTCTTT
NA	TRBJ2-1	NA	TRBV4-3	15	CASSQGYSSGDEQFF	TGCGCCAGCAGCCAAGGATATAGCTCTGGGGATGAGCAGTTCTTC
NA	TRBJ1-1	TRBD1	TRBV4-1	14	CASSQRQGYTEAFF	TGCGCCAGCAGCCAAAGACAGGGCTACACTGAAGCTTTCTTT
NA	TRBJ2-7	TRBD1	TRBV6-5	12	CASEDRGRKWYF	TGTGCCAGCGAGGACAGGGGGCGCAAATGGTACTTC
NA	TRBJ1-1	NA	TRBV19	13	CATRTDQSTEAFF	TGTGCCACCCGGACAGACCAGAGCACTGAAGCTTTCTTT
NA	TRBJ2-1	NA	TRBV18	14	CASSPEEGTNEQFF	TGTGCCAGCTCACCAGAGGAGGGGACAAATGAGCAGTTCTTC
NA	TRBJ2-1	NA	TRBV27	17	CASSFRVFYYSYNEQFF	TGTGCCAGCAGTTTCAGAGTATTCTACTACTCCTACAATGAGCAGTTCTTC
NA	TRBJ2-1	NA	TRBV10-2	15	CASSQWRGGYNEQFF	TGCGCCAGCAGTCAGTGGCGTGGAGGCTACAATGAGCAGTTCTTC
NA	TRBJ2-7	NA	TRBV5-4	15	CASSLARGTLGEQYF	TGTGCCAGCAGCTTGGCCCGAGGGACGCTCGGCGAGCAGTACTTC
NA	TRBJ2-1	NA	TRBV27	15	CASRQGTFSYNEQFF	TGTGCCAGCAGGCAGGGTACTTTTTCCTACAATGAGCAGTTCTTC
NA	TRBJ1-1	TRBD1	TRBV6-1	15	CASRAPGGQNTEAFF	TGTGCCAGCAGAGCTCCAGGGGGCCAGAACACTGAAGCTTTCTTT